This is a list of T cell receptor beta chains from one sample in a study of CD8+ T cells in alopecia areata. Measured with immunoSEQ multiplex PCR; TCRdb has only the in-frame clones, and not every one. The data show 35,000 to 50,000 clones, approximately 65% seen once. The sample here was CD8+ T cells sorted from blood, taken at week 4, from a patient treated with tofacitinib. The receptors were sampled from a human donor with alopecia areata. The CDR3 runs from the conserved cysteine through the conserved F or W. The D gene is left open where the match is weak. Clone sizes are given selectively: once, few, many, or a class where the clone is expanded.

D	size	V	J	DNA	CDR3
TRBD1	few	TRBV27	TRBJ2-1	TGTGCCAGCAGTCCGTCGACAGGGGAATACAATGAGCAGTTCTTC	CASSPSTGEYNEQFF
-	-	TRBV7-9	TRBJ2-7	TGTGCCAGCAGCTTAGGTGGCGGGAACGAGCAGTACTTC	CASSLGGGNEQYF
TRBD2	-	TRBV29-1	TRBJ2-1	TGCAGCGTTGACATGCGGACTAGCGGGGAGTACAATGAGCAGTTCTTC	CSVDMRTSGEYNEQFF
TRBD1	-	TRBV6-5	TRBJ2-2	TGTGCCAGCAGTTACGGACAGGGGTCCGGGGAGCTGTTTTTT	CASSYGQGSGELFF
-	-	TRBV1	TRBJ2-1	TGCACCAGCAGCCAAGTACCCCGGGAGACCTACAATGAGCAGTTCTTC	CTSSQVPRETYNEQFF
-	-	TRBV5-1	TRBJ2-7	TGCGCCAGCAGCTTGGATAGCGTCGGTGGGGTTGGGTACGAGCAGTACTTC	CASSLDSVGGVGYEQYF
-	-	TRBV29-1	TRBJ2-7	TGCAGCGTTAGGGGGGGATACCGCTACGAGCAGTACTTC	CSVRGGYRYEQYF
TRBD1	-	TRBV30	TRBJ1-2	TGTGCCTGGAGTGTTCAGGGGGTTGGCTATGGCTACACCTTC	CAWSVQGVGYGYTF
-	-	TRBV27	TRBJ2-5	TGTGCCAGCAGTTTATCGCCCAACGGCCAAGAGACCCAGTACTTC	CASSLSPNGQETQYF
-	-	TRBV30	TRBJ2-7	TGTGCCTGTTCAACCAACCCCACCTACGAGCAGTACTTC	CACSTNPTYEQYF
-	-	TRBV7-2	TRBJ2-7	TGTGCCAGCAGCTTAGCCAACCTCAGGGGCGCGGGAGAGCAGTACTTC	CASSLANLRGAGEQYF
-	few	TRBV6-4	TRBJ2-1	TGTGCCAGCAGTGACGGGGGAGTCGATGAGCAGTTCTTC	CASSDGGVDEQFF
-	-	TRBV9	TRBJ1-1	TGTGCCAGCAGCGTCGGTGGTGGCAGCGAAGCTTTCTTT	CASSVGGGSEAFF
TRBD1	-	TRBV4-3	TRBJ1-5	TGCGCCAGCAGCCAAGATCAGGCCGGGACAGGGATACAGCCCCAGCATTTT	CASSQDQAGTGIQPQHF
TRBD1	-	TRBV29-1	TRBJ1-2	TGCAGCGTTCCGGACAGGGGTGGCTACACCTTC	CSVPDRGGYTF
-	-	TRBV4-3	TRBJ2-1	TGCGCCAGCAGCCACGATAACTCCTACAATGAGCAGTTCTTC	CASSHDNSYNEQFF
-	-	TRBV4-3	TRBJ1-2	TGCGCCAGCAGCCCATTCGACGGATCCTATGGCTACACCTTC	CASSPFDGSYGYTF
-	once	TRBV9	TRBJ2-7	TGTGCCAGCAGCGTAGGGGACAACTCCTACGAGCAGTACTTC	CASSVGDNSYEQYF
TRBD1	-	TRBV29-1	TRBJ2-1	TGCAGCGTTGAAGGGGGGGACAGGCCCTACAATGAGCAGTTCTTC	CSVEGGDRPYNEQFF
TRBD2	few	TRBV15	TRBJ2-3	TGTGCCACCAGCTGGACTAGCGGAAACACAGATACGCAGTATTTT	CATSWTSGNTDTQYF
-	-	TRBV25-1	TRBJ1-1	TGTGCCAGCAGTAAAACAGGGAGCACTGAAGCTTTCTTT	CASSKTGSTEAFF
-	-	TRBV27	TRBJ2-1	TGTGCCAGCAGTTCCGGGGCCTCCTACAATGAGCAGTTCTTC	CASSSGASYNEQFF
-	few	TRBV29-1	TRBJ2-1	TGCAGCGTTGAAGATTTAAATGAGCAGTTCTTC	CSVEDLNEQFF
-	-	TRBV29-1	TRBJ2-1	TGCAGCGTTCACACCGCAGGGTTCTATTCCAATGAGCAGTTCTTC	CSVHTAGFYSNEQFF
TRBD2	few	TRBV30	TRBJ2-3	TGTGCCTGGAGTATTAGCGGGGGGGTGCTGGATACGCAGTATTTT	CAWSISGGVLDTQYF
TRBD1	-	TRBV5-1	TRBJ1-2	TGCGCCAGCAGCAAGTCCACCGGGACAGGGGTAAACTATGGCTACACCTTC	CASSKSTGTGVNYGYTF
-	-	TRBV29-1	TRBJ1-2	TGCAGCGTTGTTGCAGGTTCCACTAGAGGCTACACCTTC	CSVVAGSTRGYTF
-	-	TRBV29-1	TRBJ1-2	TGCAGCTTTTGGGAGGGATCAAACTATGGCTACACCTTC	CSFWEGSNYGYTF